This TCR beta chain was captured in a study of patients and donors after allogeneic stem cell transplantation. Looked up from germline, CDR1 is SGHTA and CDR2 is FQGNSA. Deletions cut 2 bases from V and 3 bases from J, with 13 bases between. This CDR3 has 15 residues. TCRdb fed the RT-PCR reads into MiXCR, producing one record per CDR3 protein. The data show about 110,000 distinct CDR3 sequences, about a third seen once. The rearrangement uses TRBV7-2 and TRBJ1-2, with a tentative D call TRBD1 (5 bases). This sequence originates from a human donor who was either an allogeneic HSCT recipient or a stem cell or donor lymphocyte infusion donor (not recorded which). It is not recorded whose cells these are; they may come from a transplant donor. Sequencing was performed on blood, either unsorted or a sorted T cell fraction (not recorded which). The CDR3 nucleotides read TGTGCCAGCAGCTTACGGACACCGGGGGACTATGGCTACACCTTC. Translation: CASSLRTPGDYGYTF. The entire variable domain, with the rest obtained from reference TRBV7-2 and TRBJ1-2, is as follows: GAGVSQSPSNKVTEKGKDVELRCDPISGHTALYWYRQSLGQGLEFLIYFQGNSAPDKSGLPSDRFSAERTGGSVSTLTIQRTQQEDSAVYLCASSLRTPGDYGYTFGSGTRLTVV.